Listed below are T cell receptor beta chains from one sample, sequenced in a study of cytomegalovirus exposure and HLA in healthy donors. Repertoires were generated with immunoSEQ multiplex PCR, while TCRdb's copy carries only in-frame clones and drops some. The repertoire holds under 250,000 clones, about four fifths seen once, with about 6% in the top ten. The sequencing input was PBMCs. These TCRs come from a man aged 35-49 years in good health and CMV-seropositive. The conserved cysteine and the conserved F or W are not part of the CDR3 here.

>TRBV5-1|TRBJ1-4
ASSLSQDQEKLF
>TRBV7-8|TRBJ2-3
ASSPNVGGDTQY
>TRBV7-3|TRBJ1-1
ASRAGLNTEAF
>TRBV11-3|TRBJ2-1
ASSSGTSGSYNEQF
>TRBV5-1|TRBJ2-5
ASSLGATSGEETQY
>TRBV9|TRBJ2-1
ASSLSGSNYNEQF
>TRBV7-9|TRBJ1-2
ASSSAVNYGYT
>TRBV6-1|TRBJ1-1
ASSFSTGKNTEAF
>TRBV7-2|TRBJ1-2
ASSFGSGKVYGYT
>TRBV6-1|TRBJ1-3
ASSEVPWSLSTMDTIY